This TCR beta chain was obtained from a study of blood T cell repertoires in COVID-19. The assay was immunoSEQ multiplex PCR, and TCRdb's table has in-frame clones only and misses some. This sample carries about 180,000 clones, over 75% of them seen once, and the ten largest clones take 2.5% to 3.5%. CDR3 length equals 14 residues. Germline V lookup: CDR1 ENHRY, CDR2 SYGVKD. J was trimmed by 0 bases and V by 4 bases; bases with no gene match: 1. Sample: peripheral blood. The sequence derives from a man in his 60s with acute or convalescent COVID-19. The chain recombines TRBV10-3 with TRBJ2-3; 7 bases map to TRBD1. As DNA, the CDR3 is TGTGCCATCAGTGGACAGGGCAGCACAGATACGCAGTATTTT. Encoded protein: CAISGQGSTDTQYF.